The 8 T cell receptor beta chains listed next were all sequenced from one sample in a study of read filtering for tumor transcriptome and immune sequencing. This library used approximately 0.4 ug RNA and molecular barcoded adaptors spanning alpha/delta and beta/gamma chains. TCRdb re-called the reads with MiXCR, one entry per CDR3 protein. Among more than 30,000 distinct CDR3 sequences, approximately 18% were seen once, and the ten largest hold 16%. Sequences were obtained from a population of CD138-negative cells sorted from bone marrow. The receptors originated from a donor aged 40 or over with multiple myeloma.

This clonotype was detected ten times or more. The rearrangement links TRBV10-3 to TRBJ1-1, with 8 bases that match TRBD1. Trimming cost V 11 bases and J 0 bases; bases outside gene matches: 8. Per the germline V gene, CDR1 is ENHRY and CDR2 is SYGVKD. This CDR3 region has 14 residues. The CDR3 region is CAVNPTGVNTEAFF. The CDR3 DNA is TGTGCCGTCAACCCGACAGGGGTGAACACTGAAGCTTTCTTT.

This clonotype was picked up many times. The J gene is TRBJ2-2, the V gene TRBV14; D gene unclear. The CDR3 is made up of 13 amino acids. CDR1 is SGHDN, CDR2 FVKESK, per germline. Trimming took off 2 bases at V and 7 bases at J, with 8 bases between the two ends. The CDR3 sequence: CASSQLVIGELFF. For the CDR3, the DNA is TGTGCCAGCAGCCAACTAGTGATCGGGGAGCTGTTTTTT.

This clonotype was observed at least ten times. The gene calls are TRBV12-3 or TRBV12-4 and TRBJ2-2; TRBD2 agrees at 7 bases. This CDR3 comprises 17 residues. V trimming: 8 bases; J trimming: 1 base; junction bases outside the gene matches: 13. The CDR3 protein is CASGEAGTIMNTGELFF. Here the CDR3 DNA reads TGTGCCAGCGGGGAAGCCGGGACTATTATGAACACCGGGGAGCTGTTTTTT.

The chain couples TRBV24-1 to TRBJ2-1, with 9 bases lining up with TRBD2. The V gene's germline CDR1 is KGHDR and CDR2 SFDVKD. The CDR3 is 15 amino acids. Trimming took 4 bases from V and 5 from J; bases not matched to a gene: 5. The DNA of the CDR3 is TGTGCCACCAGTGAGTGGCGGGAGGGCCACAATGAGCAGTTCTTC. It encodes CATSEWREGHNEQFF.

This clonotype has ten or more counts. The V gene is TRBV3-1, the J gene TRBJ2-3, with 9 bases identical to TRBD2. CDR1 is LGHDT, CDR2 YNNKEL, per germline (reference sequence). The CDR3 has 15 amino acids. The junction had 10 bases not matched to a gene; V was cut back by 5 bases and J by 7 bases. The CDR3 loop reads CASSLTSGRVYTQYF. The CDR3 bases are TGTGCCAGCAGCTTGACTAGCGGCCGGGTCTATACGCAGTATTTT.

Worth noting for this clonotype: Just one base apart from a much larger clone, this may be a read error. The chain links TRBV28 to TRBJ2-2; TRBD2 aligns across 7 bases. The germline CDR1 and CDR2 sequences are MDHEN and SYDVKM. The CDR3 covers 16 residues. V lost 6 bases and J lost 3; bases outside the gene matches: 10. The CDR3 reads CASSSRGGDDTGELFF. The CDR3, as DNA: TGTGCCAGCAGCTCCCGTGGGGGGGATGACACCGGGGAGCTGTTTTTT.

This clonotype was found many times. This chain connects TRBV6-6 to TRBJ1-4, with 7 bases aligning to TRBD1. Germline assignment: CDR1 MNHNY and CDR2 SVGAGI (reference sequence). V gave up 6 bases and J gave up 5 bases; unmatched junction bases: 9. CDR3 length: 15 amino acids. This chain's CDR3 is CASSSPGTENEKLFF. The CDR3 region has the DNA TGTGCCAGCAGCTCCCCCGGGACAGAGAATGAAAAACTGTTTTTT.

This clonotype was picked up a small number of times. The chain is built from TRBV9 and TRBJ1-2; D ambiguous. V lost 3 bases, J lost 0 bases, and 6 bases lay in between. This CDR3 has 13 amino acids. Germline-derived CDR1 and CDR2 are SGDLS and YYNGEE. CDR3 protein: CASSGLANYGYTF. In DNA form, the CDR3 reads TGTGCCAGCAGCGGATTAGCTAACTATGGCTACACCTTC.